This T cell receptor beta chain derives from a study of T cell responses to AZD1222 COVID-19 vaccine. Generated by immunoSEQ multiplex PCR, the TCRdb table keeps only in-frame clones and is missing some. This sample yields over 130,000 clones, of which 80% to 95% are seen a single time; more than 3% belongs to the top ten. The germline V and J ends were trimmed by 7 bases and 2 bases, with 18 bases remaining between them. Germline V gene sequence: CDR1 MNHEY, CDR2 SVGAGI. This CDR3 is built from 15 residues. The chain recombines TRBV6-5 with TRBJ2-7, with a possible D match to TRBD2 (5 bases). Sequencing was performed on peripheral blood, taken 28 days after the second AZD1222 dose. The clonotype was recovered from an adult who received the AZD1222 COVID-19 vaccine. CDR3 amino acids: CASTDGITAPYEQYF. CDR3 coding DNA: TGTGCCAGCACCGACGGGATCACCGCCCCCTACGAGCAGTACTTC.